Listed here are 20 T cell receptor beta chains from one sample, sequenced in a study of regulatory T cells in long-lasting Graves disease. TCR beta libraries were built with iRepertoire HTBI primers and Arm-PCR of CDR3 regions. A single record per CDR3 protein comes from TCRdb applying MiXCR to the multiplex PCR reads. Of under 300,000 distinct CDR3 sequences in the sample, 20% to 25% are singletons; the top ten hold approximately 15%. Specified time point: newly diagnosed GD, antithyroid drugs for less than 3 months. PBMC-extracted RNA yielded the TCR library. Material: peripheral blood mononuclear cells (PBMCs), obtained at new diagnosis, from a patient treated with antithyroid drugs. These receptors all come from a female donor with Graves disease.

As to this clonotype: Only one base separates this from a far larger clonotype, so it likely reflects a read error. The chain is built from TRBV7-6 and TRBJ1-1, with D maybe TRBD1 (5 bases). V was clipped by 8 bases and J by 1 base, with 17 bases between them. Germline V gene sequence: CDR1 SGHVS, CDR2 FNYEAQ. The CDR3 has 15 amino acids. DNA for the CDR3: TGTGCCAGCGGCCCCGGGGGGAGGAAGAACACTGAAGCTTTCTTT. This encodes CASGPGGRKNTEAFF.

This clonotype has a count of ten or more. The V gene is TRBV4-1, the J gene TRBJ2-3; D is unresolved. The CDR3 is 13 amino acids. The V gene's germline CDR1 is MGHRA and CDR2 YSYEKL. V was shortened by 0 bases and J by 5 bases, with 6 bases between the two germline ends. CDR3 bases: TGCGCCAGCAGCCAAGATGTTCAAGATACGCAGTATTTT. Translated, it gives CASSQDVQDTQYF.

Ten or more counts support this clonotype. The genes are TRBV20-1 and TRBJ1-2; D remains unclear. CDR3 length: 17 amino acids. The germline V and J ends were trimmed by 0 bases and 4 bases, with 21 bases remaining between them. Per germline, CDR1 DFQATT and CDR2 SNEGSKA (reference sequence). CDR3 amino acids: CSARDRNLPSYSYGYTF. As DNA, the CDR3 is TGCAGTGCTAGAGATCGAAACCTCCCCTCGTATAGCTATGGCTACACCTTC.

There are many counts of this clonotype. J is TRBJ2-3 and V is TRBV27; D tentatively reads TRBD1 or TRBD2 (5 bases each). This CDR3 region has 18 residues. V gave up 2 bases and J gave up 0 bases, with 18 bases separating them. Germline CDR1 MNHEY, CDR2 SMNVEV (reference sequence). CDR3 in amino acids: CASSLKALRGASTDTQYF. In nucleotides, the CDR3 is TGTGCCAGCAGTTTAAAAGCGCTAAGAGGGGCTAGCACAGATACGCAGTATTTT.

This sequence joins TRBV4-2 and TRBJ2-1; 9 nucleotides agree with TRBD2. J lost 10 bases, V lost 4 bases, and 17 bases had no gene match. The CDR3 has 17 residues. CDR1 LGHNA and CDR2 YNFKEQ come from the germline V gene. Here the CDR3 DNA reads TGTGCCAGCAGCCCCTTAGATGGGGCGGGGGGGCTTCGAGAGCAGTTCTTC. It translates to CASSPLDGAGGLREQFF.

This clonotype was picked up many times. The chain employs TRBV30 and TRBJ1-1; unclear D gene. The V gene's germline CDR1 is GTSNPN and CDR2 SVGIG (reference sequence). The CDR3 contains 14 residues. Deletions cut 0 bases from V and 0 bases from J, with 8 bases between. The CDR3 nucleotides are TGTGCCTGGAGTGTACAGAAGATGAACACTGAAGCTTTCTTT. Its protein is CAWSVQKMNTEAFF.

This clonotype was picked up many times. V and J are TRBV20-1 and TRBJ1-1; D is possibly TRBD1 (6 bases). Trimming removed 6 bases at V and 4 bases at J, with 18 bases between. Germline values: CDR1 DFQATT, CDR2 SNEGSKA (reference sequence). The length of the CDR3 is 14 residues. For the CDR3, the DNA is TGCAGTGCCCTTTCCGGCAGGGGAGGCACTGAAGCTTTCTTT. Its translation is CSALSGRGGTEAFF.

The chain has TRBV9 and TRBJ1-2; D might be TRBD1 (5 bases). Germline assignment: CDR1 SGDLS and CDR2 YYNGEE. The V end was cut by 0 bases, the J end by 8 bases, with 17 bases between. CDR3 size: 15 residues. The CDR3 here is CASSVGGSPGGGYTF. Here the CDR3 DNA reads TGTGCCAGCAGCGTAGGGGGGTCCCCTGGTGGAGGCTACACCTTC.

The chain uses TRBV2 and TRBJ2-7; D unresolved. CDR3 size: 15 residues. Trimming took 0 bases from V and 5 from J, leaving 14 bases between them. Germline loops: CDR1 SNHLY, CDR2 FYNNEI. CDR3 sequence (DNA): TGTGCCAGCAGTGAAGCGGTGGCAGCAGACCACGAGCAGTACTTC. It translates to CASSEAVAADHEQYF. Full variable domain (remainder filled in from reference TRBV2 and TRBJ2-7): EPEVTQTPSHQVTQMGQEVILRCVPISNHLYFYWYRQILGQKVEFLVSFYNNEISEKSEIFDDQFSVERPDGSNFTLKIRSTKLEDSAMYFCASSEAVAADHEQYFGPGTRLTVT.

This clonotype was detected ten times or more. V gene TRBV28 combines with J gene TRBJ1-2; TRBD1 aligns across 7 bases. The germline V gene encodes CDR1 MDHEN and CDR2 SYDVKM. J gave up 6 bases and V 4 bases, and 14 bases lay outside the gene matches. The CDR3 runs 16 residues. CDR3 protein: CASSSPDRVDFDGYTF. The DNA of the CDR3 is TGTGCCAGCAGTTCGCCAGACAGGGTAGATTTTGATGGCTACACCTTC.

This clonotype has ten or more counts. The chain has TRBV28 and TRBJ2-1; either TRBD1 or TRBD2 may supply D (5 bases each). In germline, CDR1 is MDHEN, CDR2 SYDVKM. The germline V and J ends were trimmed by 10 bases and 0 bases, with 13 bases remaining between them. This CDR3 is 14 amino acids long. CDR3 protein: CATSGTRSYNEQFF. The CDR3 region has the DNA TGTGCCACCTCGGGGACCCGCTCCTACAATGAGCAGTTCTTC.

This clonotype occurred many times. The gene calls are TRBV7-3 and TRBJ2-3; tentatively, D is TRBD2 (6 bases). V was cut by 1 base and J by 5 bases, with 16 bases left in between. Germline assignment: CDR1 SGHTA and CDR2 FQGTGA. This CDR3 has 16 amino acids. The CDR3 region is CASSLNLGEVGDTQYF. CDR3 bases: TGTGCCAGCAGCTTAAATCTGGGGGAGGTTGGAGATACGCAGTATTTT.

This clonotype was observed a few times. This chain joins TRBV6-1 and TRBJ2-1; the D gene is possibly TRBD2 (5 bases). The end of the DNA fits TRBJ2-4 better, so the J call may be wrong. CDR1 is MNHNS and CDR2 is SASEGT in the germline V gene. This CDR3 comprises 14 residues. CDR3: CASRGGLTKNIQYF. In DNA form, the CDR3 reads TGTGCCAGCAGAGGAGGACTCACCAAAAACATTCAGTACTTC.

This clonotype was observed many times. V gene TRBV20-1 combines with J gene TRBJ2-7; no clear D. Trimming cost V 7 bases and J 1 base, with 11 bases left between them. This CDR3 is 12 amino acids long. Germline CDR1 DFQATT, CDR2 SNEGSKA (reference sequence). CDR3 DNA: TGCAGTGTCCCGCACGGATCCTACGAGCAGTACTTC. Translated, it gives CSVPHGSYEQYF.

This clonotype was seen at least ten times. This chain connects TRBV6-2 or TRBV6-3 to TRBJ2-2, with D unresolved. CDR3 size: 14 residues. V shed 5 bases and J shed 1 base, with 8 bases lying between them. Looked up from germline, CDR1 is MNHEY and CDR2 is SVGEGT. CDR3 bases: TGTGCCAGCAGTGAATTCATGAACACCGGGGAGCTGTTTTTT. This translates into CASSEFMNTGELFF.

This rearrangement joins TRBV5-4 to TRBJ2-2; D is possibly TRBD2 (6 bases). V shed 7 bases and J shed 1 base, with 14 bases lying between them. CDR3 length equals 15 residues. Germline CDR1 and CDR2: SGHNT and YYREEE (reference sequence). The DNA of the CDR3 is TGTGCCAGCGGGGTGGGGCGGGGGAACACCGGGGAGCTGTTTTTT. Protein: CASGVGRGNTGELFF.

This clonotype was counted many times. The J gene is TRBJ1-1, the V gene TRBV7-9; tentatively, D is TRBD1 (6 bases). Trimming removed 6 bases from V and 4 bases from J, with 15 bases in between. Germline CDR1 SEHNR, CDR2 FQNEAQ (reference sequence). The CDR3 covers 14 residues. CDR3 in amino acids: CASSLTGYGTEAFF. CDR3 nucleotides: TGTGCCAGCAGTTTAACAGGGTACGGCACTGAAGCTTTCTTT. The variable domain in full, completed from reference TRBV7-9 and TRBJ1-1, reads DTGVSQNPRHKITKRGQNVTFRCDPISEHNRLYWYRQTLGQGPEFLTYFQNEAQLEKSRLLSDRFSAERPKGSFSTLEIQRTEQGDSAMYLCASSLTGYGTEAFFGQGTRLTVV.

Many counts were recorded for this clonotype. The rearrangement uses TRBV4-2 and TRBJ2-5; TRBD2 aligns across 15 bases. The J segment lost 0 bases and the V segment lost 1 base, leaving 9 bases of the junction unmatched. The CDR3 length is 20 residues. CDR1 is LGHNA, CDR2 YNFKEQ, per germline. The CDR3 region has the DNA TGTGCCAGCAGCCAAGTTCAGGGGACTAGCGGGGGGAAAAACCAAGAGACCCAGTACTTC. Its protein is CASSQVQGTSGGKNQETQYF.

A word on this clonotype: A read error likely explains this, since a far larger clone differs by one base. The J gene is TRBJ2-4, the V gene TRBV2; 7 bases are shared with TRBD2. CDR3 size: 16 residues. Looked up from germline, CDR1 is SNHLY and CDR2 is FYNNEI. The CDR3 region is CASKRSGGIAKNVQYF. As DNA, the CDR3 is TGTGCCAGCAAACGGTCCGGGGGGATAGCCAAAAACGTTCAGTACTTC.

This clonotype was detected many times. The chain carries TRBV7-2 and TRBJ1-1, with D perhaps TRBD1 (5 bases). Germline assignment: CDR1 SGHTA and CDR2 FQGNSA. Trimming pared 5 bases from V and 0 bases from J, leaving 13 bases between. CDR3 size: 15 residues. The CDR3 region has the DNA TGTGCCAGCAGCCCCGTCGGGGGGATGAACACTGAAGCTTTCTTT. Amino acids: CASSPVGGMNTEAFF. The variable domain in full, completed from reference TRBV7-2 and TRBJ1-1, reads GAGVSQSPSNKVTEKGKDVELRCDPISGHTALYWYRQSLGQGLEFLIYFQGNSAPDKSGLPSDRFSAERTGGSVSTLTIQRTQQEDSAVYLCASSPVGGMNTEAFFGQGTRLTVV.